Below, one T cell receptor beta chain is given with its context. It lacks a known antigen. No base quality information exists; no much larger clone differs at one position. Unstimulated PBMCs, after thawing, were stained for CD3, CD4 and CD8 and then FACS-sorted into CD3+CD4+ and CD3+CD8+ populations. All 8 studied subjects were randomized to withdrawal of immunosuppression. Genomic DNA was isolated with the Qiagen DNeasy Blood and Tissue Kit. CDR1 SNHLY and CDR2 FYNNEI were looked up in the germline V gene. At the junction V is shortened by 7 bases and J by 7 bases, with 10 bases in between. Reading from cysteine to phenylalanine, the CDR3 counts 11 amino acids. The entry retains the CDR3 DNA only, 33 bases that are in frame from base 1. Using immunoSEQ, frozen genomic DNA was subjected to high-throughput TCRbeta CDR3 sequencing, a process that included PCR amplification, mapping, bias correction and internal controls. Processing in the source paper ran as follows. Productive rearrangements were retained, and unique TCRbeta sequences were defined by the CDR3 nucleotide sequence together with the V and J gene. A sequence counted as donor-reactive only if the sequence showed at least 5-fold expansion in CFSE-low cells compared with unstimulated pre-transplant cells and had a frequency of at least 0.01%. To ensure at least 90% detection power, minimum frequency thresholds were set for each subject based on that subject's lowest-template unstimulated sample. Repertoire turnover was measured by Jensen-Shannon divergence between the top 1000 TCRbeta sequences post- and pre-transplant. Two-sided Fisher's exact tests were used to test for changes in the detection of donor-reactive sequences. The table comes from immuneACCESS by way of TCRdb, which keeps in-frame sequences with V and J called. Part of the clones is missing from these tables; in studies checked, under half for an unresolved V gene and the rest for unknown reasons. D and trimming come from the DNA, and the V and J calls and clone size come from that table. For this sample there are around 110,000 clones; about nine tenths appear just once. The top ten clonotypes cover 0.83% of the sample.

This sample is drawn from a study of T cell clones after liver transplantation (dated by TCRdb to between 2019 and 2020). Concerning the study at large: The samples were obtained from ITN030ST, a randomized trial that attempted immunosuppression withdrawal within 2 years after liver transplantation. Third party-reactive TCRbeta sequences from pre-transplant MLRs were also identified as an antigen-independent comparator for donor-reactive sequences. Tolerance was defined as complete immunosuppression withdrawal for at least one year with no rise in liver enzymes beyond twice the upper limit of normal. The study cohort included 8 liver transplant recipients, of whom 3 were classified as tolerant and 5 as non-tolerant. Of the eight recipients, a few were HCV-positive, while the remaining recipients had been transplanted for non-autoimmune, non-viral indications. Blood samples were collected pre-transplant, pre-randomization before withdrawal, and post-randomization after either full withdrawal or failed withdrawal. Donor-reactive T cell clones were identified by TCRbeta sequencing following a pre-transplant mixed lymphocyte reaction and were subsequently tracked in post-transplant blood. Subjects received no induction therapy and standard immunosuppression until randomization at 12-24 months post-transplant. Overall study outcomes, separate from this receptor: Because of small, heterogeneous patient numbers and non-standardized post-transplant time points, the conclusions were only preliminary. Because no allograft tissue specimens were available, donor-reactive T cells may have migrated into the graft instead of being deleted. Donor-reactive sequences declined more than third party-reactive ones, suggesting partial antigen-specific deletion unrelated to withdrawal success. When repertoire turnover was accounted for, significantly reduced detection of donor-reactive sequences was found in 7 of 8 subjects for CD4 and in 8 of 8 subjects for CD8. A significant post-transplant decrease in circulating donor-reactive CD4 TCRbeta sequences was observed in most of the 8 subjects, irrespective of tolerance or HCV status. In two subjects, low numbers of available donor cells limited the measurable donor-reactive repertoire.

The receptor comes from a human patient who received a liver transplant. After a transplant, some T cells may be the graft donor's own cells. The sequence is built from TRBV2 and TRBJ1-1; too little of a D gene remains to name it. This sample comprised CD4+ T cells from blood, obtained 12 months after liver transplant. The nucleotides read TGTGCCAGCACTGGTGAGCTTGAAGCTTTCTTT. Its protein is CASTGELEAFF.